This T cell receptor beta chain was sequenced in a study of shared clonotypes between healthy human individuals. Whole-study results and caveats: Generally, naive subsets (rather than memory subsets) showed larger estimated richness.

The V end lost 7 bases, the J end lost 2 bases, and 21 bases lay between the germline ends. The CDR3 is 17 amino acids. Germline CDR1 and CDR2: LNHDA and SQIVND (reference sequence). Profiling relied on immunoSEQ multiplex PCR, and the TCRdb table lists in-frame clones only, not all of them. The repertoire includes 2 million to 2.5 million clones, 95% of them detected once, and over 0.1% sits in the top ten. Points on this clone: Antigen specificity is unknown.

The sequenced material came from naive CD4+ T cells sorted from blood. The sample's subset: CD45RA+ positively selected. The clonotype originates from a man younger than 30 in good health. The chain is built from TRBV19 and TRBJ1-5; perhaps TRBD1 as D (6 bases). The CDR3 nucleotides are TGTGCCAGTACCCCCCGAGGGGGTCTCGCAGGCAATCAGCCCCAGCATTTT. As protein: CASTPRGGLAGNQPQHF.